This TCR beta chain is drawn from a study of OX40 agonist ivuxolimab in advanced cancers. Some background on the complete study: Ivuxolimab was an agonistic, fully human IgG2 monoclonal antibody directed against OX40 (CD134), a costimulatory receptor. Intravenous ivuxolimab was administered to patients every 2 weeks at six dose levels: 0.01, 0.1, 0.3, 1.5, 3 and 10 mg/kg. Of the approximately 53 patients in dose escalation, around 20 had hepatocellular carcinoma, some 15 had melanoma, 9 had renal cell carcinoma and 9 had head and neck cancer. In the dose-escalation cohort, over 65% of patients were male, and the mean age was approximately 60 years, with a range of 23 to 79. Patients were allowed to have had prior anti-PD-1, anti-PD-L1 or anti-CTLA-4 therapy, and approximately 40% of the dose-escalation patients had been treated with checkpoint inhibitors. Partial responses occurred in three dose-escalation patients: two with cutaneous melanoma and one with hepatocellular carcinoma. Peripheral TCRbeta sequencing aimed to test whether ivuxolimab altered TCR sequence diversity and caused clonal T-cell expansion. The paper describes the monotherapy dose-escalation part (N of about 55 patients) of the phase I trial of ivuxolimab.

What the work shows at the level of the full study, not this receptor alone: On average, CD8+ T cells showed more expanded clones than CD4+ T cells after ivuxolimab. Antigen specificity was not determined for the clonally expanded peripheral T cells. Partial responders in the 0.1-3.0 mg/kg groups had among the lowest normalized peripheral clonal expansion, especially among CD8+ T cells. At doses of 0.1 to 3.0 mg/kg, clonal expansion of both CD4+ and CD8+ blood T cells was observed from baseline to week 6. Low levels of normalized T-cell clonal expansion were also seen in some patients who did not respond.

The CDR3 starts with the cysteine, ends with the phenylalanine, and has 16 residues. The read is trimmed to its CDR3 DNA, 48 bases read in frame from base 1. CDR1 SQVTM and CDR2 ANQGSEA were looked up in the germline V gene. V is clipped by 4 bases and J by 1 base, and the sequence between their germline boundaries is 18 bases long. With respect to this clone: Its cognate antigen has yet to be identified. No qualities accompany the bases; no much larger clone lies one base away.

The trial excluded patients who had a history of autoimmune disease or were on systemic immunosuppression. Peripheral blood for TCR sequencing was collected from all dose cohorts at baseline, on cycle 4 day 1, and on cycle 7 day 1. The samples were drawn from a first-in-human, open-label, multicenter phase I dose-escalation trial of ivuxolimab. The trial enrolled adults with locally advanced or metastatic head and neck squamous cell, hepatocellular, melanoma or renal cell carcinoma. Before TCR sequencing, CD4+ T cells and CD8+ T cells from peripheral blood were sorted into separate populations. To sequence the TCRbeta CDR3 region, genomic DNA was isolated from the sorted cells. The immunoSEQ Assay was used for sequencing of TCRbeta CDR3 regions. What TCRdb holds here is the immuneACCESS table cut down to in-frame rearrangements. Part of the clones is not present; checked against another copy, under half of the missing clones reflect an unresolved V gene, and the others are unexplained. The sample contains 85,000 to 100,000 clones, approximately 93% of them found a single time. The ten largest clones add up to 0.26% of the sample.

Sequenced material: CD4+ or CD8+ T cells sorted from blood, taken in a trial of the OX40 agonist ivuxolimab. The chain is made from TRBV29-1 and TRBJ2-3; the D gene identity is not certain. This TCR derives from an adult with an advanced solid tumor such as melanoma, head and neck, liver or kidney cancer. The CDR3 region has the sequence CSVVLIYAPRTDTQYF. The DNA is as follows: TGCAGCGTTGTATTAATTTATGCCCCGCGCACAGATACGCAGTATTTT.